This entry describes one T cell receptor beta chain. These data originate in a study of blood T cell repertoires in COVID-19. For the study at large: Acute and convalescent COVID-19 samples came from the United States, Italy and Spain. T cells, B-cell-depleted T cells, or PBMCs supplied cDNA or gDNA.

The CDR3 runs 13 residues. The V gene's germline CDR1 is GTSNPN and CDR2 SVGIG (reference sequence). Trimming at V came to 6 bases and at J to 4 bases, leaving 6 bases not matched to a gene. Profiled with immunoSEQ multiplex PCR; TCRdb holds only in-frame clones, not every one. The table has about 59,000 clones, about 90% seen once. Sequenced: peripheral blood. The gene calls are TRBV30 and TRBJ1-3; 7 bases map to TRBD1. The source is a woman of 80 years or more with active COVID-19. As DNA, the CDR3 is TGTGCCTGCGGACAGGCGGGGGGAAACACCATATATTTT. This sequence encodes CACGQAGGNTIYF.